These 22 T cell receptor beta chains share one sample of origin, sequenced in a study of breast tumors, draining lymph nodes, adjacent tissues. Breast cancer patients provided tissue from their axillary draining lymph nodes. One entry per CDR3 protein results from TCRdb running MiXCR on the multiplex PCR reads. There are 150,000 to 200,000 distinct CDR3 sequences in the sample; around 33% occur only once, and about 3.7% lies in the top ten. Sample: axillary lymph node tissue. All receptors derive from a female donor with breast cancer. Some clones in this sample may be carry-over from other donors' samples.

With regard to this clonotype: An end of the junction does not agree with germline; a read error may underlie this. The rearrangement joins TRBV24-1 to TRBJ2-7, with D tentatively TRBD2 (6 bases). CDR1 and CDR2 from the germline V gene are KGHDR and SFDVKD. This CDR3 contains 15 residues. The CDR3 coding sequence is TGTACCACCAGTGATTCGGGGACGGGGGCCTACGAGCAGTACTTC. This sequence encodes CTTSDSGTGAYEQYF.

The rearrangement links TRBV7-2 to TRBJ2-3; 12 bases map to TRBD2. Germline assignment: CDR1 SGHTA and CDR2 FQGNSA. J was trimmed by 5 bases and V by 5 bases; bases with no gene match: 11. The CDR3 is made up of 17 amino acids. The CDR3 region is CASSPRLAGGPEDTQYF. CDR3 DNA: TGTGCCAGCAGCCCCAGGCTAGCGGGAGGGCCTGAAGATACGCAGTATTTT.

This clonotype showed up just a few times. The chain uses TRBV5-1 and TRBJ1-1, with a weak D call TRBD1 (5 bases). In germline, CDR1 is SGHRS, CDR2 YFSETQ. The V end was cut by 0 bases, the J end by 3 bases, with 15 bases between. The CDR3 has 16 residues. DNA of the CDR3: TGCGCCAGCAGCTTGGAACCCGCAGGAGGGGACACTGAAGCTTTCTTT. It specifies CASSLEPAGGDTEAFF.

This clonotype was detected ten times or more. The V and J genes are TRBV5-4 and TRBJ2-7; D gene unclear. There are 16 residues in the CDR3. Germline V gene sequence: CDR1 SGHNT, CDR2 YYREEE (reference sequence). V gave up 4 bases and J gave up 3 bases, with 20 bases separating them. The CDR3 reads CASSLYGPPERYEQYF. CDR3 in DNA: TGTGCCAGCAGCCTGTACGGACCGCCGGAGCGCTACGAGCAGTACTTC.

This clonotype was detected many times. Here the CDR3 reads CASSLGSGREQYF. As DNA, the CDR3 is TGTGCCAGCAGCTTAGGCTCGGGCCGGGAGCAGTACTTC. V gene TRBV11-2 combines with J gene TRBJ2-7; D ambiguous. Germline loops: CDR1 SGHAT, CDR2 FQNNGV. Trimming shortened V by 1 base and J by 7 bases, and 11 bases separated the two germline ends. The CDR3 is 13 amino acids.

V gene TRBV6-2 or TRBV6-3 combines with J gene TRBJ1-1; D uncertain. Germline loops: CDR1 MNHEY, CDR2 SVGEGT. The CDR3 is 13 residues long. Trimming removed 5 bases from V and 1 base from J, with 8 bases in between. The CDR3 DNA reads TGTGCCAGCAGTACCTCCCAGAACACTGAAGCTTTCTTT. It is translated as CASSTSQNTEAFF.

This clonotype was found once. The chain couples TRBV29-1 to TRBJ2-1; 7 positions match TRBD2. The CDR3 totals 12 residues. Germline CDR1 is SQVTM and CDR2 is ANQGSEA. Trimming cost V 8 bases and J 3 bases; bases outside gene matches: 4. The CDR3 sequence is CSSRGSYNEQFF. As DNA, the CDR3 is TGCAGCTCCCGCGGGAGCTACAATGAGCAGTTCTTC.

In its sample, this clonotype was seen many times. The chain joins TRBV12-3 or TRBV12-4 to TRBJ2-1; D unclear. V shed 6 bases and J shed 6 bases, with 15 bases lying between them. The CDR3 has 14 residues. CDR3 amino acids: CASSLGAFANEQFF. The CDR3 DNA follows: TGTGCCAGCAGCCTGGGCGCGTTCGCCAATGAGCAGTTCTTC.

This clonotype came up many times. The V call is TRBV4-2, the J call TRBJ1-3; maybe TRBD1 (6 bases). V lost 5 bases, J lost 0 bases, and 11 bases lay in between. The CDR3 runs 15 residues. Per germline, CDR1 LGHNA and CDR2 YNFKEQ. CDR3 nucleotides: TGTGCCAGCAGCACGGGGGGCCCCTCTGGAAACACCATATATTTT. Its translation: CASSTGGPSGNTIYF.

This clonotype has more than one count but fewer than ten. J is TRBJ2-1 and V is TRBV6-5; TRBD1 aligns across 8 bases. V shed 5 bases and J 14 bases; nucleotides not matched to a gene: 8. The CDR3 loop spans 12 amino acids. Looked up from germline, CDR1 is MNHEY and CDR2 is SVGAGI. The CDR3 is CASSQRDRLKFF. The DNA of the CDR3 is TGTGCCAGCAGTCAGAGGGACAGGTTGAAGTTCTTC.

Ten or more counts support this clonotype. The chain has TRBV18 and TRBJ2-7, with D tentatively TRBD1 or TRBD2 (7 bases each). Per the germline V gene, CDR1 is KGHSH and CDR2 is LQKENI. Trimming shortened V by 4 bases and J by 0 bases, and 16 bases separated the two germline ends. This CDR3 has 16 residues. The CDR3 bases are TGTGCCAGCTCACAGGGGAGGGGGCCAAGCTCCTACGAGCAGTACTTC. Encoded protein: CASSQGRGPSSYEQYF.

Of note for this clonotype: The junction differs from germline at one of its ends, possibly a read error. The chain uses TRBV7-3 and TRBJ1-6; unclear D gene. The CDR3 totals 14 residues. Per germline, CDR1 SGHTA and CDR2 FQGTGA. CDR3: CASSLEQWGSPLHF. In DNA form, the CDR3 reads TGTGCCAGTAGCTTAGAACAGTGGGGTTCACCCCTCCACTTT.

This clonotype was recorded many times. The rearrangement links TRBV11-2 to TRBJ2-6; tentatively, D is TRBD2 (5 bases). Germline V gene data show CDR1 as SGHAT and CDR2 as FQNNGV. Trimming left V 5 bases short and J 9 bases short, with 11 bases between. CDR3 size: 13 residues. Here the CDR3 reads CASSRPEGNVLTF. CDR3 nucleotide sequence: TGTGCCAGCAGCCGCCCTGAGGGCAACGTCCTGACTTTC.

This clonotype has ten or more counts. The gene calls are TRBV4-1 and TRBJ2-7; D possibly corresponds to TRBD2 (6 bases). In germline, CDR1 is MGHRA, CDR2 YSYEKL. V gave up 4 bases and J gave up 3 bases, with 13 bases separating them. The length of the CDR3 is 14 residues. The CDR3 sequence: CASSRGGEYYEQYF. CDR3 nucleotides: TGCGCCAGCAGCCGAGGCGGGGAGTACTACGAGCAGTACTTC.

There are many counts of this clonotype. The rearrangement uses TRBV27 and TRBJ2-5, with no clear D. The CDR3 covers 13 residues. V shed 0 bases and J shed 5 bases, with 7 bases lying between them. Germline CDR1 MNHEY, CDR2 SMNVEV (reference sequence). The CDR3 protein is CASSLSEWETQYF. The DNA of the CDR3 is TGTGCCAGCAGTTTATCGGAGTGGGAGACCCAGTACTTC.

This clonotype came up many times. The CDR3 bases are TGTGCCAGCAGTCAACAAAGAGACGGCTACACCTTC. Its translation is CASSQQRDGYTF. This chain uses TRBV28 with TRBJ1-2; D is unresolved. Trimming left V 5 bases short and J 8 bases short, with 12 bases between. The CDR3 has 12 residues. CDR1 MDHEN and CDR2 SYDVKM come from the germline V gene.

This clonotype was detected once. This chain joins TRBV5-4 and TRBJ1-2; 8 positions match TRBD1. CDR1 and CDR2 (germline): SGHNT, YYREEE (reference sequence). This CDR3 contains 15 residues. After removal of 0 bases from V and 7 bases from J, the junction contained 8 bases not matched to a gene. DNA of the CDR3: TGTGCCAGCAGCTTGGGCCGGGACAGGATCGGTGGCTACACCTTC. Protein product: CASSLGRDRIGGYTF.

Remarks on this clonotype: With a much larger clone just one base away, this may be a read error. J is TRBJ2-1 and V is TRBV7-2, with no clear D. CDR1 is SGHTA and CDR2 is FQGNSA in the germline V gene. CDR3 size: 14 residues. CDR3 DNA: TGTGCCAGCAGCCCGACCAGCTCCTACAATGGGCAGTTCTTC. Amino acid sequence: CASSPTSSYNGQFF.

There are many counts of this clonotype. The chain carries TRBV12-3 or TRBV12-4 and TRBJ1-6; a possible D gene is TRBD1 (5 bases). Deletions cut 3 bases from V and 10 bases from J, with 13 bases between. The CDR3 extends over 14 amino acids. The CDR3 region is CASSLVGGRSPLHF. DNA for the CDR3: TGTGCCAGCAGTTTGGTGGGGGGAAGGTCACCCCTCCACTTT.

In its sample, this clonotype was seen a few times. The rearrangement uses TRBV7-9 and TRBJ1-1, with D possibly being TRBD1 (6 bases). CDR1 SEHNR and CDR2 FQNEAQ come from the germline V gene (reference sequence). The CDR3 runs to 14 residues. Trimming stripped 11 bases from V and 4 bases from J, with 20 bases between. The CDR3 loop is CASHRDRVGTEAFF. The CDR3, as DNA: TGTGCCTCCCACAGGGATAGGGTTGGCACTGAAGCTTTCTTT.

This clonotype was picked up many times. The CDR3 reads CASSRTGYTDTQYF. CDR3 DNA: TGTGCCAGCAGCCGGACTGGATACACAGATACGCAGTATTTT. The chain carries TRBV12-3 or TRBV12-4 and TRBJ2-3; D is perhaps TRBD2 (5 bases). There are 14 residues in the CDR3. V lost 6 bases and J lost 2, with 12 bases in between.

The chain recombines TRBV20-1 with TRBJ2-3; D is perhaps TRBD2 (5 bases). Germline CDR1 and CDR2: DFQATT and SNEGSKA (reference sequence). Trimming pared 0 bases from V and 1 base from J, leaving 14 bases between. The CDR3 runs 16 residues. The CDR3 bases are TGCAGTGCTAGAGATATACGGCGGGTCGGCACAGATACGCAGTATTTT. The encoded protein is CSARDIRRVGTDTQYF.